This T cell receptor (beta chain) was captured in a study of T-cell reconstitution after alpha-beta-depleted transplantation in children. The CDR3 spans 16 residues. Trimming shortened V by 0 bases and J by 3 bases, and 14 bases separated the two germline ends. The germline gives CDR1 MNHEY, CDR2 SVGAGI. This clonotype was observed a few times. What it binds is not known. Findings and caveats of the study: There were reportedly several hundred expanded graft clones from which alpha-beta T cells came about two months after transplant. Fresh T-cell production supplied most of the T-cell counts and diversity seen one year after transplant. For some patients, TCRbeta diversity was high at day 60 because of recipient T cells and thymic progenitors that survived.

Unique molecular identifiers were used to barcode this TCRbeta library. Via MiXCR, TCRdb re-called the PCR reads, giving one row per CDR3 protein. The sample contains about a million distinct CDR3 sequences, around 30% of which appear only once. The clonotype originates from a boy younger than two who had a stem cell transplant for SCID, so the T cells may come from the graft donor. Here the sequenced sample was PBMCs, mostly from graft donor cells, taken 360 days after TCRalphabeta/CD19-depleted stem cell transplant. The chain carries TRBV6-5 and TRBJ2-5; no clear D. CDR3 sequence reads: CASSYSNRAKKETQYF. The CDR3, as DNA: TGTGCCAGCAGTTACTCGAATCGTGCGAAAAAAGAGACCCAGTACTTC.